Listed below are T cell receptor beta chains from one sample, sequenced in a study of T cells in Graves' hyperthyroidism and ophthalmopathy. Via MiXCR, TCRdb re-called the multiplex PCR reads, giving one row per CDR3 protein. The table shows a few hundred thousand distinct CDR3 sequences, with about 16% occurring only once. The sample consisted of blood. These receptors all come from a woman aged 30 to 39 with Graves' ophthalmopathy. Both conserved end residues are part of each CDR3. D genes are given only for firm matches. Some rows mark clone size as missing; the rest say once, few, many or name a class of expanded clone.

d_call j_call v_call clone_size cdr3_length cdr3_aa cdr3_nt
TRBD1 TRBJ2-1 TRBV7-9 few 14 CASSLFRDRNEQFF TGTGCCAGCAGCTTATTTAGGGACAGGAATGAGCAGTTCTTC
TRBD2 TRBJ2-2 TRBV6-4 . 19 CANSSPGLAGAGNTGELFF TGTGCCAACAGTTCCCCGGGACTAGCGGGAGCGGGGAACACCGGGGAGCTGTTTTTT
. TRBJ2-3 TRBV6-2/TRBV6-3 many 12 CASSVPQNTQYF TGTGCCAGCAGTGTCCCACAGAATACGCAGTATTTT
. TRBJ2-7 TRBV6-2/TRBV6-3 few 15 CASSRNSGTPHEQYF TGTGCCAGCAGTCGAAACTCCGGGACTCCCCACGAGCAGTACTTC
. TRBJ2-7 TRBV9 . 12 CASSVDFREQYF TGTGCCAGCAGCGTAGATTTTCGCGAGCAGTACTTC
TRBD1 TRBJ1-1 TRBV20-1 . 17 CSARVSGGGGMNTEAFF TGCAGTGCTAGAGTGTCGGGAGGGGGCGGGATGAACACTGAAGCTTTCTTT
TRBD2 TRBJ2-7 TRBV5-1 many 20 CASSLVPGNLVAGGIYEQYF TGCGCCAGCAGCTTGGTGCCAGGGAATTTGGTAGCGGGAGGAATCTACGAGCAGTACTTC
. TRBJ1-4 TRBV7-8 few 16 CASSLGGVATNGKLFF TGTGCCAGCAGCTTAGGAGGGGTGGCAACTAATGGAAAACTGTTTTTT
. TRBJ2-7 TRBV6-5 . 15 CASSYSPRNSYEQYF TGTGCCAGCAGTTACTCCCCTCGGAATTCCTACGAGCAGTACTTC
. TRBJ1-2 TRBV19 . 11 CASRSGHGYTF TGTGCCAGTAGATCCGGGCATGGCTACACCTTC
. TRBJ2-7 TRBV7-8 few 15 CASGPGGGSTYEQYF TGTGCCAGCGGGCCTGGGGGCGGGTCAACCTACGAGCAGTACTTC
. TRBJ2-2 TRBV30 . 13 CAWGILGTGELFF TGTGCCTGGGGGATACTGGGCACCGGGGAGCTGTTTTTT
. TRBJ2-5 TRBV2 many 15 CASSDSGPPQETQYF TGTGCCAGCAGTGACTCGGGGCCCCCCCAAGAGACCCAGTACTTC